The 7 T cell receptor beta chains listed next were all sequenced from one sample in a study of cytomegalovirus exposure and HLA in healthy donors. PCR primers comprised 60 Vbeta and 13 Jbeta primers. Here immunoSEQ multiplex PCR was the method, and the copy in TCRdb shows in-frame clones only, minus some. The sample carries about 170,000 clones, roughly 72% recorded once. Sequencing used PBMCs. All receptors derive from a middle-aged man in good health and CMV-seropositive.

The gene calls are TRBV5-1 and TRBJ2-1, with D possibly TRBD2 on 7 matching bases. This CDR3 region has 14 residues. Germline CDR1 reads SGHRS; CDR2 reads YFSETQ. Trimming took 6 bases from V and 9 from J, leaving 19 bases between them. In DNA form, the CDR3 reads TGCGCCAGCATGGACGGGGGGCCCCTTGGTGAGCAGTTCTTC. Residues: CASMDGGPLGEQFF.

This chain joins TRBV7-8 and TRBJ2-2, with TRBD1 identical over 8 bases. J lost 5 bases, V lost 3 bases, and 5 bases had no gene match. Looked up from germline, CDR1 is SGHVS and CDR2 is FQNEAQ. This CDR3 spans 15 amino acids. CDR3 bases: TGTGCCAGCAGCTTGACAAACAGGGGGACCGGGGAGCTGTTTTTT. This encodes CASSLTNRGTGELFF.

This clone was seen more than once but under ten times. V usage is TRBV5-4 and J usage is TRBJ1-1; 11 positions match TRBD1. Losses at the gene ends were 3 bases for V and 5 bases for J; bases not matched to a gene: 6. Germline-derived CDR1 and CDR2 are SGHNT and YYREEE (reference sequence). CDR3 size: 15 residues. The CDR3 DNA reads TGTGCCAGCAGCTCCCCCGGACAGGGGGCGACTGAAGCTTTCTTT. Protein: CASSSPGQGATEAFF.

The chain is built from TRBV5-6 and TRBJ1-2, with no clear D. Trimming removed 0 bases from V and 2 bases from J, with 8 bases in between. The CDR3 covers 14 residues. Germline values: CDR1 SGHDT, CDR2 YYEEEE. Here the CDR3 reads CASSLDNSNYGYTF. CDR3 bases: TGTGCCAGCAGCTTGGATAACAGCAACTATGGCTACACCTTC.

The V gene is TRBV2, the J gene TRBJ2-1, with 9 bases matching TRBD2. The CDR3 is 16 amino acids. The ends lost 4 bases at V and 7 bases at J; junction bases unmatched: 11. Germline CDR1 SNHLY, CDR2 FYNNEI. DNA for the CDR3: TGTGCCAGCAGTGCGACGAGTAGCGGGAGACCGAATGAGCAGTTCTTC. It is translated as CASSATSSGRPNEQFF.

The chain links TRBV19 to TRBJ2-2, with a weak D call TRBD1 (6 bases). There are 14 residues in the CDR3. Looked up from germline, CDR1 is LNHDA and CDR2 is SQIVND (reference sequence). The V gene lost 10 bases and the J gene lost 3 bases, with 15 bases spanning the gap. The CDR3 sequence: CATTDRIYTGELFF. The CDR3 DNA follows: TGTGCCACTACTGACAGGATATACACCGGGGAGCTGTTTTTT. Full variable domain (rest looked up from reference TRBV19 and TRBJ2-2): DGGITQSPKYLFRKEGQNVTLSCEQNLNHDAMYWYRQDPGQGLRLIYYSQIVNDFQKGDIAEGYSVSREKKESFPLTVTSAQKNPTAFYLCATTDRIYTGELFFGEGSRLTVL.

The chain links TRBV19 to TRBJ1-5, with 7 nucleotides matching TRBD1. This CDR3 spans 17 amino acids. J lost 0 bases, V lost 6 bases, and 11 bases had no gene match. Germline V gene data show CDR1 as LNHDA and CDR2 as SQIVND (reference sequence). CDR3 sequence (DNA): TGTGCCAGTAGCCAATACGGGACAGAGTATAGCAATCAGCCCCAGCATTTT. Encoded protein: CASSQYGTEYSNQPQHF.